Each of the 7 T cell receptor beta chains below was sequenced from the same sample in a study of immune heterogeneity within non-small cell lung tumors. Multiplex PCR amplified TCR beta CDR3 with 32 V and 13 J primers. TCRdb re-called the multiplex PCR reads through MiXCR, storing one row per CDR3 protein. The table shows 6,000 to 6,500 distinct CDR3 sequences, with about 20% occurring only once. For each sample, template was 450 to 750 ng of bulk tumor genomic DNA. Collection of several biopsies per primary tumor, spaced far apart, took place during surgery. Surgery that was curative in intent was performed on patients with untreated, newly diagnosed non-small cell lung cancer. Sequences were obtained from lung tumor tissue. These receptors all stem from a female donor with non-small cell lung cancer.

This clonotype was counted between two and nine times. J is TRBJ1-4 and V is TRBV9; D unclear. CDR3 length: 14 amino acids. Trimming stripped 4 bases from V and 8 bases from J, with 15 bases between. From germline, CDR1 is SGDLS and CDR2 YYNGEE. This CDR3 reads CASSQRGGDEKLFF. In DNA, the CDR3 is TGTGCCAGCAGCCAACGGGGTGGTGACGAAAAACTGTTTTTT.

This clonotype has just a few counts. A much bigger clone sits one base away, suggesting this may be a read error. This chain uses TRBV28 with TRBJ2-1; D possibly matches TRBD1 or TRBD2 (5 bases each). Germline V lookup: CDR1 MDHEN, CDR2 SYDVKM. Deletions cut 2 bases from V and 9 bases from J, with 17 bases between. The length of the CDR3 is 15 residues. The CDR3 protein is CASSLTRAGWSEQFF. The CDR3 nucleotides read TGTGCCAGCAGTTTAACCAGGGCGGGTTGGAGTGAGCAGTTCTTC. Full variable domain (rest looked up from reference TRBV28 and TRBJ2-1): DVKVTQSSRYLVKRTGEKVFLECVQDMDHENMFWYRQDPGLGLRLIYFSYDVKMKEKGDIPEGYSVSREKKERFSLILESASTNQTSMYLCASSLTRAGWSEQFFGPGTRLTVL.

This clonotype is labeled medium-sized (0.01 to 0.1%). The chain has TRBV6-1 and TRBJ1-2; tentatively, D is TRBD1 (5 bases). Trimming left V 6 bases short and J 0 bases short, with 14 bases between. Per germline, CDR1 MNHNS and CDR2 SASEGT. CDR3 size: 15 residues. The chain's CDR3 is CASRSAGTSNYGYTF. CDR3 in DNA: TGTGCCAGCAGATCCGCCGGGACGTCTAACTATGGCTACACCTTC.

V is TRBV2 and J is TRBJ1-1; TRBD1 aligns across 9 bases. CDR3 size: 16 residues. The J segment lost 4 bases and the V segment lost 5 bases, leaving 11 bases of the junction unmatched. In germline, CDR1 is SNHLY, CDR2 FYNNEI. The CDR3 region is CASSRPNTGGTTEAFF. The CDR3 coding sequence is TGTGCCAGCAGTCGCCCTAACACAGGGGGCACCACTGAAGCTTTCTTT.

This chain uses TRBV3-1 with TRBJ1-3; D is perhaps TRBD1 (6 bases). The CDR3 has 15 amino acids. The V and J ends lost 4 bases and 2 bases respectively, with 12 bases between them. From germline, CDR1 is LGHDT and CDR2 YNNKEL (reference sequence). CDR3 sequence: CASSRQGTPGNTIYF. In DNA form, the CDR3 reads TGTGCCAGCAGCCGCCAGGGGACACCTGGAAACACCATATATTTT.

This clonotype is medium-sized within its sample. The chain employs TRBV28 and TRBJ2-7; TRBD2 aligns across 7 bases. V lost 3 bases, J lost 6 bases, and 14 bases stayed unmatched. The CDR3 runs 16 residues. Germline CDR1 and CDR2: MDHEN and SYDVKM. The CDR3 protein is CASSFLRTSSGGEQYF. CDR3 bases: TGTGCCAGCAGTTTCCTACGGACTAGTTCCGGAGGCGAGCAGTACTTC.

The rearrangement joins TRBV9 to TRBJ2-2; 8 bases fit TRBD1. Germline V gives CDR1 SGDLS, CDR2 YYNGEE. This CDR3 is 17 amino acids long. The trim removed 4 bases at V and 5 bases at J, leaving 13 bases unmatched. The CDR3 coding sequence is TGTGCCAGCAGCCACCGGACAGGGAATAAAGGTACCGGGGAGCTGTTTTTT. Translation: CASSHRTGNKGTGELFF.